The next 9 T cell receptor beta chains were all read from a single sample in a study of shared clonotypes between healthy human individuals (TCRdb year 2020). The receptor library was made with the immunoSEQ multiplex PCR assay. The immuneACCESS repertoire file appears here via TCRdb, limited to in-frame rearrangements. These files lack a portion of the clones; in checked studies, under half of the deficit traces to unresolved V genes, and the cause of the others is not known. The sample data list approximately 2,300,000 clones, and 85% to 95% of these were observed just once. Around 0.35% of the sample is held by the ten biggest clonotypes. The sequenced sample was naive CD4+ T cells from PBMCs. Interpreted using the paper, the cell subset or site label stands for: CD45RA+ positively selected. The receptors come from a man younger than 30 in good health. Some clones in this sample may be carry-over from other donors' samples.

A single count supports this clone. J is TRBJ1-5 and V is TRBV10-3; D possibly corresponds to TRBD1 (6 bases). CDR1 is ENHRY and CDR2 is SYGVKD in the germline V gene. Deletions cut 3 bases from V and 9 bases from J, with 15 bases between. The CDR3 loop spans 14 amino acids. Written as DNA, the CDR3 is TGTGCCATCAGTGACGACAGGCTTGGGAGGCCCCAGCATTTT. This gives the protein CAISDDRLGRPQHF.

This chain uses TRBV7-9 with TRBJ2-3; TRBD2 matches at 15 bases. From germline, CDR1 is SEHNR and CDR2 FQNEAQ (reference sequence). CDR3 size: 18 residues. With V trimmed by 3 bases and J by 0 bases, 4 bases remained unmatched. This CDR3 reads CASSLGLAGGPSTDTQYF. As DNA, the CDR3 is TGTGCCAGCAGCTTGGGACTAGCGGGAGGCCCTAGCACAGATACGCAGTATTTT.

This clone came up a few times. In the same sample, other DNA sequences code for this CDR3. The J gene is TRBJ1-1, the V gene TRBV29-1; D is unresolved. This CDR3 region has 12 residues. Germline lookup yields CDR1 SQVTM and CDR2 ANQGSEA. V was shortened by 6 bases and J by 0 bases, with 8 bases between the two germline ends. CDR3 coding DNA: TGCAGCGTGGGGATCATGAACACTGAAGCTTTCTTT. Amino acids: CSVGIMNTEAFF. The whole variable domain, filled in from reference TRBV29-1 and TRBJ1-1, reads SAVISQKPSRDICQRGTSLTIQCQVDSQVTMMFWYRQQPGQSLTLIATANQGSEATYESGFVIDKFPISRPNLTFSTLTVSNMSPEDSSIYLCSVGIMNTEAFFGQGTRLTVV.

This chain links TRBV30 with TRBJ1-5; no clear D gene. V shed 0 bases and J shed 7 bases, with 13 bases lying between them. The CDR3 covers 14 residues. Looked up from germline, CDR1 is GTSNPN and CDR2 is SVGIG (reference sequence). The chain's CDR3 is CAWSVGPGRQPQHF. In DNA form, the CDR3 reads TGTGCCTGGAGTGTAGGACCCGGACGGCAGCCCCAGCATTTT.

The chain links TRBV7-2 to TRBJ2-2, with 10 bases identical to TRBD2. The CDR3 sequence is 16 residues long. Germline V gene data show CDR1 as SGHTA and CDR2 as FQGNSA. J gave up 1 base and V 3 bases, and 2 bases lay outside the gene matches. The CDR3 DNA reads TGTGCCAGCAGCTTTTCTAGCGGGGGGAACACCGGGGAGCTGTTTTTT. Translation: CASSFSSGGNTGELFF. Using reference TRBV7-2 and TRBJ2-2 for the parts outside the CDR3, the full variable domain is GAGVSQSPSNKVTEKGKDVELRCDPISGHTALYWYRQSLGQGLEFLIYFQGNSAPDKSGLPSDRFSAERTGGSVSTLTIQRTQQEDSAVYLCASSFSSGGNTGELFFGEGSRLTVL.

The rearrangement links TRBV4-2 to TRBJ2-2; TRBD1 agrees at 9 bases. The CDR3 has 19 amino acids. The V gene end was trimmed by 0 bases and the J gene end by 4 bases; junction bases not matched to a gene: 12. The germline gives CDR1 LGHNA, CDR2 YNFKEQ. CDR3 in amino acids: CASSQDPRGTGKTTGELFF. In DNA form, the CDR3 reads TGTGCCAGCAGCCAAGATCCCCGAGGGACAGGGAAAACCACCGGGGAGCTGTTTTTT.

The chain couples TRBV5-4 to TRBJ2-7; 7 nucleotides agree with TRBD1. This CDR3 has 15 amino acids. V gave up 2 bases and J gave up 2 bases; unmatched junction bases: 7. CDR1 is SGHNT and CDR2 is YYREEE in the germline V gene (reference sequence). CDR3 in DNA: TGTGCCAGCAGCTTTCCGTCAGGGGGAACCTACGAGCAGTACTTC. It encodes CASSFPSGGTYEQYF.

V and J are TRBV7-3 and TRBJ2-7; the D is unclear. Per the germline V gene, CDR1 is SGHTA and CDR2 is FQGTGA. The CDR3 totals 13 residues. V was shortened by 5 bases and J by 6 bases, with 14 bases between the two germline ends. The DNA of the CDR3 is TGTGCCAGCAGCCCGACCCCCTCCCCCGAGCAGTACTTC. It is translated as CASSPTPSPEQYF.

Comments on this clone: Other DNA sequences of this sample code for an identical CDR3. The chain combines TRBV4-2 with TRBJ1-5, with no clear D. Trimming stripped 1 base from V and 2 bases from J, with 6 bases between. This CDR3 contains 14 residues. Germline V CDR1 and CDR2: LGHNA, YNFKEQ. The CDR3 is CASSQVRGNQPQHF. CDR3 DNA: TGTGCCAGCAGCCAAGTCCGCGGCAATCAGCCCCAGCATTTT.